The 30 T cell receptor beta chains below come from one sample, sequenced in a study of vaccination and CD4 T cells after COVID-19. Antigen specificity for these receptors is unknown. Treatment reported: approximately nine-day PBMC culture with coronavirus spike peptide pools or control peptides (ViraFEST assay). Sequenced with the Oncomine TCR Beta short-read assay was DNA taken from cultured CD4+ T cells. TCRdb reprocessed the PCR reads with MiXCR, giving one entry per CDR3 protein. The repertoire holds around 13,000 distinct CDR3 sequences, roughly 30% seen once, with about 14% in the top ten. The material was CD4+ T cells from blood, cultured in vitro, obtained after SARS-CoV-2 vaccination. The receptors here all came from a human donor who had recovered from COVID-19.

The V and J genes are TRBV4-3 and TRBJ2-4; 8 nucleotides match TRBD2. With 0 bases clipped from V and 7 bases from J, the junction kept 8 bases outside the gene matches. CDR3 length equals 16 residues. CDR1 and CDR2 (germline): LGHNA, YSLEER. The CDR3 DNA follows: TGCGCCAGCAGCCAAGAGCCTTGGGCTAGCGGGAACATTCAGTACTTC. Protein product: CASSQEPWASGNIQYF.

This CDR3 reads CRTGTSTEAFF. CDR3 nucleotide sequence: TGCAGGACCGGGACAAGCACTGAAGCTTTCTTT. The chain carries TRBV20-1 and TRBJ1-1; D is possibly TRBD1 (6 bases). Germline V lookup: CDR1 DFQATT, CDR2 SNEGSKA (reference sequence). CDR3 length equals 11 residues.

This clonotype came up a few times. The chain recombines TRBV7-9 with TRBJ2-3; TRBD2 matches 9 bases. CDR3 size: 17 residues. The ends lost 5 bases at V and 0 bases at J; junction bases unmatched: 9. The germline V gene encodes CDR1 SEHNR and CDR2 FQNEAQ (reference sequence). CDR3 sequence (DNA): TGTGCCAGCAGCCGCTGGGGTAGCGGGGGTAGCACAGATACGCAGTATTTT. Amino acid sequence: CASSRWGSGGSTDTQYF.

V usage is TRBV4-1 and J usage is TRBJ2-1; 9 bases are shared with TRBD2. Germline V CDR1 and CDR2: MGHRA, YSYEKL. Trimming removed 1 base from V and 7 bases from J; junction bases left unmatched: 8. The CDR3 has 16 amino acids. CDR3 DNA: TGCGCCAGCAGCCAAGGGGAAATAGCGGGAGATAATGAGCAGTTCTTC. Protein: CASSQGEIAGDNEQFF.

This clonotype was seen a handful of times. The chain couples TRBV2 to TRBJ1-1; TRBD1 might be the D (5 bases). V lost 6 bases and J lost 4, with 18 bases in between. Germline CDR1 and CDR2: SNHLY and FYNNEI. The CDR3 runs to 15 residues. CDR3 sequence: CASSSQWGGITEAFF. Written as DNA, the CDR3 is TGTGCCAGCAGCTCCCAGTGGGGGGGTATCACTGAAGCTTTCTTT.

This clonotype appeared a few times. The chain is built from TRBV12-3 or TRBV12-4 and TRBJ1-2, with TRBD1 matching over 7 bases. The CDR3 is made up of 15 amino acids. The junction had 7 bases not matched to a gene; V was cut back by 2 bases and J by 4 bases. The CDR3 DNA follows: TGTGCCAGCAGTTTAAAGTCGACAGGGAGCTATGGCTACACCTTC. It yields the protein CASSLKSTGSYGYTF.

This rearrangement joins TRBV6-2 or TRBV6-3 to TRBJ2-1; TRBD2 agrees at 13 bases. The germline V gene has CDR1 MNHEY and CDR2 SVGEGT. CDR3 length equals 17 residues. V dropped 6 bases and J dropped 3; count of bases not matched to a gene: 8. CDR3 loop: CASSPLRTSGSYNEQFF. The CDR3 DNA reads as TGTGCCAGCAGCCCCCTAAGGACTAGCGGGAGCTACAATGAGCAGTTCTTC.

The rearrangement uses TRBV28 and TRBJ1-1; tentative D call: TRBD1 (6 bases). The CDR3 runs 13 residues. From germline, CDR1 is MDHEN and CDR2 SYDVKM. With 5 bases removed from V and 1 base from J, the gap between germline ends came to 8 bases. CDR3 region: CASSDRRNTEAFF. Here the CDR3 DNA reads TGTGCCAGCAGTGACAGGAGGAACACTGAAGCTTTCTTT.

This chain's CDR3 is CASSPTGAGETQYF. CDR3 coding DNA: TGTGCCAGCAGCCCCACTGGGGCTGGGGAGACCCAGTACTTC. The chain joins TRBV11-2 to TRBJ2-5; maybe TRBD1 (5 bases). This CDR3 is 14 amino acids long. CDR1 and CDR2 from the germline V gene are SGHAT and FQNNGV. The V end lost 5 bases, the J end lost 5 bases, and 15 bases lay between the germline ends.

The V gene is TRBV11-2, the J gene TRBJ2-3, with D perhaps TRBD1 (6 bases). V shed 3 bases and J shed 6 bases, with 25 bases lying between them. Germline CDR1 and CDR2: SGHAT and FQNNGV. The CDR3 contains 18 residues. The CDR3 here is CASSFSKVLDRSADTQYF. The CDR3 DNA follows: TGTGCCAGCAGCTTTTCTAAAGTACTTGACAGGTCAGCCGATACGCAGTATTTT. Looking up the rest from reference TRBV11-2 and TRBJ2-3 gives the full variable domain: EAGVAQSPRYKIIEKRQSVAFWCNPISGHATLYWYQQILGQGPKLLIQFQNNGVVDDSQLPKDRFSAERLKGVDSTLKIQPAKLEDSAVYLCASSFSKVLDRSADTQYFGPGTRLTVL.

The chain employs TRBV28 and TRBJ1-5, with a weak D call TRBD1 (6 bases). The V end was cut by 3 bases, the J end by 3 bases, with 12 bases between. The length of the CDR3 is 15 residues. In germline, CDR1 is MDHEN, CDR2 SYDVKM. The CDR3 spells CASSFGMGANQPQHF. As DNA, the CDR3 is TGTGCCAGCAGTTTCGGTATGGGGGCCAATCAGCCCCAGCATTTT.

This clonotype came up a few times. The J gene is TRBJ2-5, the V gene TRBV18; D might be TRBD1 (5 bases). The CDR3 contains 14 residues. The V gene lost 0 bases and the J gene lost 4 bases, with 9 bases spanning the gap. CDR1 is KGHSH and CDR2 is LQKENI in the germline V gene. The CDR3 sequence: CASSPPLRGETQYF. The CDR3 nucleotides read TGTGCCAGCTCACCACCGCTTAGGGGAGAGACCCAGTACTTC.

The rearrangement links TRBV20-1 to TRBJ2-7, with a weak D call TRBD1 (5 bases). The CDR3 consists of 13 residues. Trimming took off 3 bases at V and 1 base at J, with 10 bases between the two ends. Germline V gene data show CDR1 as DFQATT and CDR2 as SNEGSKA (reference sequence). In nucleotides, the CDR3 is TGCAGTGCTAGTGCGACAGCTTCCTACGAGCAGTACTTC. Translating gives CSASATASYEQYF.

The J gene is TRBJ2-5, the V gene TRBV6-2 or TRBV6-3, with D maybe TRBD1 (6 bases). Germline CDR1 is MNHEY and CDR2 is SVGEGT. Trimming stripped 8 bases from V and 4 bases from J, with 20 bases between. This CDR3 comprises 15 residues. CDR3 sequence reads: CASSFRLLRGETQYF. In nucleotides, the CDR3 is TGTGCCAGCTCCTTTCGGCTCCTCAGGGGAGAGACCCAGTACTTC.

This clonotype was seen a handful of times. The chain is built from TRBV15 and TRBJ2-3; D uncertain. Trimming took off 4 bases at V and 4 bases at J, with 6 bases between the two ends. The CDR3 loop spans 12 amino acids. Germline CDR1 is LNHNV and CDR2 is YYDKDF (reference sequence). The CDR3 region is CATSKGSDTQYF. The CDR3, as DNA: TGTGCCACCAGCAAGGGCTCAGATACGCAGTATTTT.

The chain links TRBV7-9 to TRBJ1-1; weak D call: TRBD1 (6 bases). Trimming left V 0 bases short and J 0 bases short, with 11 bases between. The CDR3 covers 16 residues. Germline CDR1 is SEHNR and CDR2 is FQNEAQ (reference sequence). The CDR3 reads CASSLARGALNTEAFF. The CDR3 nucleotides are TGTGCCAGCAGCTTAGCGCGGGGGGCACTGAACACTGAAGCTTTCTTT.

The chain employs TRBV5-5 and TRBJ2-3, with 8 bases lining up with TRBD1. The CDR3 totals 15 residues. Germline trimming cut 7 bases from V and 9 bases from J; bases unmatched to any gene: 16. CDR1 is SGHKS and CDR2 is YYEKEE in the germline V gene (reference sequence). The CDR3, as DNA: TGTGCCAGCCAATTACAAGACAGGGGAGGAGACACGCAGTATTTT. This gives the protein CASQLQDRGGDTQYF.

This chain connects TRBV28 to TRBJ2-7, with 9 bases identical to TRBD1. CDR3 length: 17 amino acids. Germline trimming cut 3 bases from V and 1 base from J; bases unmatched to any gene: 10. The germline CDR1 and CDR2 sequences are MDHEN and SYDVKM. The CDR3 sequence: CASSFVWDREESYEQYF. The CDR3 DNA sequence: TGTGCCAGCAGTTTCGTTTGGGACAGGGAGGAATCCTACGAGCAGTACTTC.

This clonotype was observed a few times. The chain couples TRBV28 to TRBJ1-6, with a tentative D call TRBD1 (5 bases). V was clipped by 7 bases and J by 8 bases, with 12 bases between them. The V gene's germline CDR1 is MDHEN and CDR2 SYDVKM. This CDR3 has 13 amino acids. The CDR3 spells CASMGVQYSPLHF. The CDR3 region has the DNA TGTGCCAGCATGGGGGTCCAGTATTCACCCCTCCACTTT.

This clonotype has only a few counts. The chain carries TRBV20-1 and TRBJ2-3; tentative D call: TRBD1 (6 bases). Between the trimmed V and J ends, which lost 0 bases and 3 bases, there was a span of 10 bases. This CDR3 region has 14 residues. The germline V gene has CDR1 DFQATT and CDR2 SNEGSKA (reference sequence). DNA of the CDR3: TGCAGTGCTAGAGATTTCCAGGGGACAGATACGCAGTATTTT. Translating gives CSARDFQGTDTQYF.

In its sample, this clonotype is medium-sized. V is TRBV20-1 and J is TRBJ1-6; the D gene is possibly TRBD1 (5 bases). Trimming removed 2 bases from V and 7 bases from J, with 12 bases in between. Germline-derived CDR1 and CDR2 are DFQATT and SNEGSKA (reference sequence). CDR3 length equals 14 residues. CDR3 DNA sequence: TGCAGTGCTAGAAAGGGGCTCCTAAATTCACCCCTCCACTTT. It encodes CSARKGLLNSPLHF.

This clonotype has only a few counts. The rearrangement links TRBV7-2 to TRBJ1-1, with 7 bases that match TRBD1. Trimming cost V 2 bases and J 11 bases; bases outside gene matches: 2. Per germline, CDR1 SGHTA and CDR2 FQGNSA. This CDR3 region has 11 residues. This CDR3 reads CASSLTGVAFF. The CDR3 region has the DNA TGTGCCAGCAGCTTAACAGGGGTGGCTTTCTTT. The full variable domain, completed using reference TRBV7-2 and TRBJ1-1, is GAGVSQSPSNKVTEKGKDVELRCDPISGHTALYWYRQSLGQGLEFLIYFQGNSAPDKSGLPSDRFSAERTGGSVSTLTIQRTQQEDSAVYLCASSLTGVAFFGQGTRLTVV.

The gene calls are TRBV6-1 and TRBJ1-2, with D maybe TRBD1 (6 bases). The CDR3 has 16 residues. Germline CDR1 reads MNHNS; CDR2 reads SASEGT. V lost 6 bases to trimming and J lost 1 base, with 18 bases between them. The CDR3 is CASRNGRGRFNYGYTF. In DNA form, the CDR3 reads TGTGCCAGCAGGAATGGGAGGGGGAGGTTTAACTATGGCTACACCTTC.

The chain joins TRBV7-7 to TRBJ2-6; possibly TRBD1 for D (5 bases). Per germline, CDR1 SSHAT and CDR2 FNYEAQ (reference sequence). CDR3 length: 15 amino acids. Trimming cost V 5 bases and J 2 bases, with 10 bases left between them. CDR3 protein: CASSAQGPGANVLTF. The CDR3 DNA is TGTGCCAGCAGCGCCCAGGGCCCTGGGGCCAACGTCCTGACTTTC.

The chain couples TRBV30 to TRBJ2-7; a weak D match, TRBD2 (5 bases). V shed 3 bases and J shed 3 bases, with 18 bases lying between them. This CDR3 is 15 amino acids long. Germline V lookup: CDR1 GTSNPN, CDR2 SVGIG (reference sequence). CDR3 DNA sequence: TGTGCCTGGAGGGACCAGGAACTAGGAAGCTACGAGCAGTACTTC. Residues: CAWRDQELGSYEQYF. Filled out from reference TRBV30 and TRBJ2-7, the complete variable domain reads SQTIHQWPATLVQPVGSPLSLECTVEGTSNPNLYWYRQAAGRGLQLLFYSVGIGQISSEVPQNLSASRPQDRQFILSSKKLLLSDSGFYLCAWRDQELGSYEQYFGPGTRLTVT.

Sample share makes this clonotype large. CDR3 residues: CAGCSGARPDTQYF. CDR3 nucleotides: TGTGCCGGATGCTCGGGAGCGCGTCCGGATACGCAGTATTTT. The chain carries TRBV6-2 or TRBV6-3 and TRBJ2-3, with TRBD2 as a possible D gene (6 bases). This CDR3 contains 14 residues. Germline-derived CDR1 and CDR2 are MNHEY and SVGEGT. V gave up 11 bases and J gave up 6 bases, with 21 bases separating them.

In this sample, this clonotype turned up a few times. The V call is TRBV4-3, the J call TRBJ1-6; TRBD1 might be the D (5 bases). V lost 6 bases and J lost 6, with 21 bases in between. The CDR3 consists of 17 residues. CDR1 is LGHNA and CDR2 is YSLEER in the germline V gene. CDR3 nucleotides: TGCGCCAGCAGGCCGGGGGTTTGGGGGATGGGTAATTCACCCCTCCACTTT. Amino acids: CASRPGVWGMGNSPLHF.

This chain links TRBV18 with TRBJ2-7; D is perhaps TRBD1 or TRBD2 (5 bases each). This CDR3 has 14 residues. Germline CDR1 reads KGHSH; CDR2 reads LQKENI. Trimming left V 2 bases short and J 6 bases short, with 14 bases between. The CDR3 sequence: CASSPRGEGSEQYF. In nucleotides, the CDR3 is TGTGCCAGCTCACCAAGGGGTGAGGGCTCCGAGCAGTACTTC.

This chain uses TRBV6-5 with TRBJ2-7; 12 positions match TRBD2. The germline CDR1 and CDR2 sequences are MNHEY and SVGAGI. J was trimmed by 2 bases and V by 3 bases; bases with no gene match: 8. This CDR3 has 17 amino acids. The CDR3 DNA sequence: TGTGCCAGCAGTTATAAGCTAGCGGGAGGGACCACCTACGAGCAGTACTTC. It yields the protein CASSYKLAGGTTYEQYF.

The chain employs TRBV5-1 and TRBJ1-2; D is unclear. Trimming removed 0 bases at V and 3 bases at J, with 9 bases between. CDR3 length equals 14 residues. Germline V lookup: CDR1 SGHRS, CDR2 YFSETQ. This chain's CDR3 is CASSLGAGDYGYTF. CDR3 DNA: TGCGCCAGCAGCTTGGGGGCGGGAGACTATGGCTACACCTTC.